The rows below give T cell receptor beta chains drawn from one sample of a study of blood T cell repertoires in COVID-19. Sequenced by immunoSEQ multiplex PCR; TCRdb stores in-frame clones only, minus some. This sample has fewer than 100,000 clones, with approximately 87% found just once. Sample: peripheral blood. These receptors all come from a man of 80 years or more in a cohort sampled during active COVID-19. Both conserved end residues are part of each CDR3. A D gene is named only where the DNA matches it firmly. The size entry is marked missing in some rows and otherwise reads once, few, many or a size class.

d_gene: TRBD1
v_gene: TRBV7-3
j_gene: TRBJ1-2
len: 15
abundance: -
CDR3aa: CASSLTPGGLYGYTF
CDR3nt: TGTGCCAGCAGCTTAACCCCAGGGGGTCTCTATGGCTACACCTTC

d_gene: -
v_gene: TRBV5-4
j_gene: TRBJ2-3
len: 14
abundance: -
CDR3aa: CASTDGQSTDTQYF
CDR3nt: TGTGCCAGCACCGATGGACAGAGCACAGATACGCAGTATTTT

d_gene: TRBD1
v_gene: TRBV6-5
j_gene: TRBJ2-7
len: 13
abundance: -
CDR3aa: CASSRDRPYEQYF
CDR3nt: TGTGCCAGCAGTCGGGACAGACCCTACGAGCAGTACTTC

d_gene: -
v_gene: TRBV29-1
j_gene: TRBJ1-1
len: 12
abundance: -
CDR3aa: CSVAGENTEAFF
CDR3nt: TGCAGCGTTGCGGGGGAGAACACTGAAGCTTTCTTT

d_gene: -
v_gene: TRBV5-1
j_gene: TRBJ1-4
len: 17
abundance: few
CDR3aa: CASSLVRLDATNEKLFF
CDR3nt: TGCGCCAGCAGCTTGGTGCGGCTTGATGCAACTAATGAAAAACTGTTTTTT

d_gene: TRBD1
v_gene: TRBV28
j_gene: TRBJ1-5
len: 16
abundance: once
CDR3aa: CASSSLQGGGNQPQHF
CDR3nt: TGTGCCAGCAGTTCACTACAGGGGGGGGGCAATCAGCCCCAGCATTTT

d_gene: -
v_gene: TRBV6-4
j_gene: TRBJ1-5
len: 13
abundance: few
CDR3aa: CASSVESNQPQHF
CDR3nt: TGTGCCAGCAGTGTGGAGTCAAATCAGCCCCAGCATTTT

d_gene: -
v_gene: TRBV7-9
j_gene: TRBJ2-5
len: 14
abundance: -
CDR3aa: CASSFGAGQETQYF
CDR3nt: TGTGCCAGCAGCTTTGGGGCAGGGCAAGAGACCCAGTACTTC

d_gene: -
v_gene: TRBV5-4
j_gene: TRBJ2-7
len: 13
abundance: -
CDR3aa: CASSSIGDYEQYF
CDR3nt: TGTGCCAGCAGCTCAATCGGAGACTACGAGCAGTACTTC

d_gene: TRBD1
v_gene: TRBV19
j_gene: TRBJ1-6
len: 14
abundance: -
CDR3aa: CASSEGARNSPLHF
CDR3nt: TGTGCCAGTAGTGAGGGGGCGCGGAATTCACCCCTCCACTTT

d_gene: -
v_gene: TRBV5-1
j_gene: TRBJ1-4
len: 15
abundance: few
CDR3aa: CASSLASQRGEKLFF
CDR3nt: TGCGCCAGCAGTTTGGCGTCCCAGAGAGGCGAAAAACTGTTTTTT

d_gene: TRBD1
v_gene: TRBV5-1
j_gene: TRBJ1-2
len: 15
abundance: -
CDR3aa: CASSFSRGLMYGYTF
CDR3nt: TGCGCCAGCAGCTTTTCCAGGGGGCTTATGTATGGCTACACCTTC

d_gene: TRBD2
v_gene: TRBV9
j_gene: TRBJ2-7
len: 16
abundance: -
CDR3aa: CASSPGGGLASYEQYF
CDR3nt: TGTGCCAGCAGCCCCGGCGGGGGACTAGCATCCTACGAGCAGTACTTC

d_gene: -
v_gene: TRBV9
j_gene: TRBJ2-2
len: 18
abundance: -
CDR3aa: CASSSPGGAGANTGELFF
CDR3nt: TGTGCCAGCAGCTCCCCTGGGGGGGCGGGGGCCAACACCGGGGAGCTGTTTTTT

d_gene: -
v_gene: TRBV5-4
j_gene: TRBJ2-7
len: 14
abundance: -
CDR3aa: CASSLDHSSYEQYF
CDR3nt: TGTGCCAGCAGCTTGGACCATAGCTCCTACGAGCAGTACTTC

d_gene: TRBD2
v_gene: TRBV11-2
j_gene: TRBJ2-1
len: 15
abundance: -
CDR3aa: CASSSRGALYNEQFF
CDR3nt: TGTGCCAGCAGCTCGCGGGGGGCCCTTTACAATGAGCAGTTCTTC

d_gene: -
v_gene: TRBV19
j_gene: TRBJ1-5
len: 15
abundance: once
CDR3aa: CATERREGGNQPQHF
CDR3nt: TGTGCCACTGAACGACGGGAGGGAGGCAATCAGCCCCAGCATTTT

d_gene: -
v_gene: TRBV6-5
j_gene: TRBJ1-5
len: 13
abundance: -
CDR3aa: CASSGQNNQPQHF
CDR3nt: TGTGCCAGCAGCGGACAGAACAATCAGCCCCAGCATTTT

d_gene: -
v_gene: TRBV14
j_gene: TRBJ1-1
len: 16
abundance: -
CDR3aa: CASSQDFGRMNTEAFF
CDR3nt: TGTGCCAGCAGCCAGGACTTTGGACGGATGAACACTGAAGCTTTCTTT

d_gene: -
v_gene: TRBV3-1/TRBV3-2
j_gene: TRBJ2-1
len: 15
abundance: -
CDR3aa: CASSHWGDPYNEQFF
CDR3nt: TGTGCCAGCAGCCATTGGGGGGACCCCTACAATGAGCAGTTCTTC

d_gene: -
v_gene: TRBV6-5
j_gene: TRBJ2-2
len: 15
abundance: -
CDR3aa: CASSYSIRDTGELFF
CDR3nt: TGTGCCAGCAGTTACTCGATCAGGGACACCGGGGAGCTGTTTTTT

d_gene: -
v_gene: TRBV2
j_gene: TRBJ2-3
len: 14
abundance: -
CDR3aa: CASSEAASTDTQYF
CDR3nt: TGTGCCAGCAGTGAAGCAGCTAGCACAGATACGCAGTATTTT

d_gene: TRBD2
v_gene: TRBV4-3
j_gene: TRBJ2-1
len: 16
abundance: -
CDR3aa: CASSQVFSGAYNEQFF
CDR3nt: TGCGCCAGCAGCCAAGTTTTTAGCGGGGCTTACAATGAGCAGTTCTTC

d_gene: TRBD1
v_gene: TRBV3-1/TRBV3-2
j_gene: TRBJ2-2
len: 16
abundance: -
CDR3aa: CASSPVWTGMSGELFF
CDR3nt: TGTGCCAGCAGCCCTGTTTGGACAGGGATGTCCGGGGAGCTGTTTTTT

d_gene: -
v_gene: TRBV9
j_gene: TRBJ1-3
len: 17
abundance: -
CDR3aa: CASSDLRSFRAGNTIYF
CDR3nt: TGTGCCAGCAGCGACCTCCGGAGTTTCAGGGCTGGAAACACCATATATTTT

d_gene: -
v_gene: TRBV7-9
j_gene: TRBJ1-1
len: 16
abundance: -
CDR3aa: CASSTHRAFLNTEAFF
CDR3nt: TGTGCCAGCAGCACGCACAGGGCTTTTCTGAACACTGAAGCTTTCTTT

d_gene: -
v_gene: TRBV20-1
j_gene: TRBJ2-5
len: 11
abundance: -
CDR3aa: CSERGIETQYF
CDR3nt: TGCAGTGAGCGAGGGATTGAGACCCAGTACTTC

d_gene: -
v_gene: TRBV13
j_gene: TRBJ2-1
len: 22
abundance: -
CDR3aa: CASSSSWGGTQVDSLYYNEQFF
CDR3nt: TGTGCCAGCAGCTCCAGCTGGGGTGGGACACAAGTGGACTCTCTTTACTACAATGAGCAGTTCTTC

d_gene: TRBD1
v_gene: TRBV7-2
j_gene: TRBJ2-3
len: 16
abundance: -
CDR3aa: CASSLVGQGAADTQYF
CDR3nt: TGTGCCAGCAGCTTAGTAGGTCAGGGGGCGGCAGATACGCAGTATTTT

d_gene: TRBD2
v_gene: TRBV6-6
j_gene: TRBJ2-2
len: 16
abundance: once
CDR3aa: CASSPWTSGNTGELFF
CDR3nt: TGTGCCAGCAGTCCCTGGACTAGCGGGAACACCGGGGAGCTGTTTTTT

d_gene: -
v_gene: TRBV3-1/TRBV3-2
j_gene: TRBJ1-2
len: 13
abundance: -
CDR3aa: CASSQGAGGGYTF
CDR3nt: TGTGCCAGCAGCCAGGGGGCGGGTGGTGGCTACACCTTC

d_gene: TRBD1
v_gene: TRBV5-1
j_gene: TRBJ2-3
len: 17
abundance: -
CDR3aa: CASSLGIETGGADTQYF
CDR3nt: TGCGCCAGCAGCTTGGGGATCGAGACAGGGGGAGCAGATACGCAGTATTTT

d_gene: TRBD1
v_gene: TRBV4-3
j_gene: TRBJ2-2
len: 17
abundance: -
CDR3aa: CASSQVWDRGRTGELFF
CDR3nt: TGCGCCAGCAGCCAAGTTTGGGACAGGGGGAGGACCGGGGAGCTGTTTTTT

d_gene: -
v_gene: TRBV10-3
j_gene: TRBJ1-2
len: 14
abundance: -
CDR3aa: CAISDPGGYYGYTF
CDR3nt: TGTGCCATCAGTGACCCGGGGGGCTACTATGGCTACACCTTC

d_gene: -
v_gene: TRBV9
j_gene: TRBJ2-6
len: 17
abundance: -
CDR3aa: CASSPAGRGTGANVLTF
CDR3nt: TGTGCCAGCAGCCCCGCGGGCCGGGGAACAGGGGCCAACGTCCTGACTTTC

d_gene: -
v_gene: TRBV15
j_gene: TRBJ2-2
len: 16
abundance: -
CDR3aa: CATSRDRRAATGELFF
CDR3nt: TGTGCCACCAGCAGAGATCGGAGAGCCGCCACCGGGGAGCTGTTTTTT

d_gene: -
v_gene: TRBV6-2/TRBV6-3
j_gene: TRBJ2-6
len: 15
abundance: -
CDR3aa: CASSLQASGANVLTF
CDR3nt: TGTGCCAGCAGTCTACAGGCGTCTGGGGCCAACGTCCTGACTTTC

d_gene: TRBD1
v_gene: TRBV10-3
j_gene: TRBJ1-2
len: 15
abundance: -
CDR3aa: CAISEGPGQGLGYTF
CDR3nt: TGTGCCATCTCCGAGGGCCCGGGACAGGGCTTAGGCTACACCTTC

d_gene: -
v_gene: TRBV29-1
j_gene: TRBJ2-5
len: 16
abundance: few
CDR3aa: CSVFWREGRGKETQYF
CDR3nt: TGCAGCGTTTTTTGGCGAGAAGGGCGGGGAAAAGAGACCCAGTACTTC

d_gene: -
v_gene: TRBV12-3/TRBV12-4
j_gene: TRBJ2-1
len: 11
abundance: -
CDR3aa: CASTQYNEQFF
CDR3nt: TGTGCCAGCACCCAATACAATGAGCAGTTCTTC

d_gene: -
v_gene: TRBV13
j_gene: TRBJ2-5
len: 15
abundance: -
CDR3aa: CASSLRRGIQETQYF
CDR3nt: TGTGCCAGCAGCCTAAGACGGGGGATTCAAGAGACCCAGTACTTC

d_gene: -
v_gene: TRBV29-1
j_gene: TRBJ2-3
len: 17
abundance: -
CDR3aa: CSLEREIRGLSTDTQYF
CDR3nt: TGCAGTCTCGAAAGAGAAATCAGGGGCCTTAGCACAGATACGCAGTATTTT